This TCR beta chain was profiled in a study of cytomegalovirus exposure and HLA in healthy donors. 60 Vbeta and 13 Jbeta primers were used in PCR. TCRdb's table, derived via immunoSEQ multiplex PCR, lists solely in-frame clones and lacks some. Here the sample spans about 79,000 clones, around three quarters being singletons. This clone was seen a few times. Germline CDR1 reads SGHRS; CDR2 reads YFSETQ. After removal of 4 bases from V and 4 bases from J, the junction contained 10 bases not matched to a gene. There are 15 residues in the CDR3. The receptor was derived from a man aged 60 to 75 in good health and CMV-seronegative. V usage is TRBV5-1 and J usage is TRBJ1-2; 7 positions agree with TRBD1. The material sequenced was PBMCs. CDR3 DNA sequence: TGCGCCAGCAGCCTTCTTCGGGACAGTCCCTATGGCTACACCTTC. Translation: CASSLLRDSPYGYTF.